This T cell receptor (beta chain) was sequenced in a study of Ad26.COV2.S vaccination and SARS-CoV-2 variants. The assay was immunoSEQ multiplex PCR, and TCRdb's table has in-frame clones only and misses some. The repertoire has about 180,000 clones, roughly 87% of them found once; the top ten carry 4.5% to 7.5%. Germline assignment: CDR1 SGDLS and CDR2 YYNGEE. V lost 0 bases and J lost 3, with 10 bases in between. The CDR3 is made up of 14 amino acids. Findings of the study overall: Vaccine recipients had higher spike-specific TCR breadth than placebo recipients. Possible underestimation of total T cell responses by the TCR breadth and depth analyses was noted. Breadth, reportedly substantial, characterized the spike-specific CD8+ and CD4+ T cell responses after vaccination.

On this clone: The antigen is undetermined.

The specimen comprised peripheral blood, sampled after recovery from COVID-19. This TCR was recovered from a human donor who had recovered from COVID-19. The chain joins TRBV9 to TRBJ2-7; perhaps TRBD1 as D (5 bases). CDR3 loop: CASSVAPTDYEQYF. For the CDR3, the DNA is TGTGCCAGCAGCGTAGCCCCGACAGACTACGAGCAGTACTTC.